The 27 T cell receptor beta chains given below trace back to one sample, sequenced in a study of T cells in localized non-small cell lung cancer. Data came from immunoSEQ multiplex PCR; TCRdb stores just in-frame clones and leaves some out. Of about 59,000 clones in the sample, 90% were seen once. This specimen was peripheral blood, taken before any cancer treatment. The receptors here all came from a woman between 35 and 75 years old with stage I lung adenocarcinoma.

The V gene is TRBV5-6, the J gene TRBJ1-4; 9 bases line up with TRBD1. CDR1 SGHDT and CDR2 YYEEEE come from the germline V gene. Trimming cost V 1 base and J 8 bases; bases outside gene matches: 6. The CDR3 contains 15 residues. The CDR3 DNA reads as TGTGCCAGCAGCTTGTACAGGGGGCAAGGAGAAAAACTGTTTTTT. Encoded protein: CASSLYRGQGEKLFF.

The chain has TRBV5-6 and TRBJ2-5, with 7 bases aligning to TRBD1. The germline gives CDR1 SGHDT, CDR2 YYEEEE. The CDR3 runs 13 residues. V shed 4 bases, J shed 5 bases, and the junction held 5 bases outside the gene matches. DNA of the CDR3: TGTGCCAGCAGCGACAGGGTGAAGGAGACCCAGTACTTC. It yields the protein CASSDRVKETQYF. Full variable domain (rest looked up from reference TRBV5-6 and TRBJ2-5): DAGVTQSPTHLIKTRGQQVTLRCSPKSGHDTVSWYQQALGQGPQFIFQYYEEEERQRGNFPDRFSGHQFPNYSSELNVNALLLGDSALYLCASSDRVKETQYFGPGTRLLVL.

This clone showed up just once. J is TRBJ2-2 and V is TRBV6-5, with TRBD1 matching over 7 bases. The CDR3 totals 14 residues. The V and J ends lost 6 bases and 6 bases, in that order; junction bases with no gene match: 7. The germline V gene encodes CDR1 MNHEY and CDR2 SVGAGI. The CDR3 DNA follows: TGTGCCAGCAGAGAACCCACAGGGGCCGGGGAGCTGTTTTTT. It is translated as CASREPTGAGELFF.

This chain joins TRBV7-8 and TRBJ1-2; D not certain. The CDR3 runs 13 residues. Looked up from germline, CDR1 is SGHVS and CDR2 is FQNEAQ. V dropped 5 bases and J dropped 6 bases, with 13 bases sitting between them. The CDR3 nucleotides read TGTGCCAGCAGCCATAGAGCCGGGGATGGCTACACCTTC. Translating gives CASSHRAGDGYTF.

The rearrangement links TRBV5-1 to TRBJ1-3; maybe TRBD1 (5 bases). The CDR3 is made up of 16 amino acids. Trimming removed 3 bases at V and 2 bases at J, with 15 bases between. CDR1 is SGHRS, CDR2 YFSETQ, per germline. CDR3 DNA: TGCGCCAGCAGCTATAGCGGAGGGGTTACTGGAAACACCATATATTTT. As protein: CASSYSGGVTGNTIYF.

The chain links TRBV5-1 to TRBJ1-1; D remains unclear. This CDR3 contains 14 residues. Trimming left V 0 bases short and J 1 base short, with 7 bases between. Germline V gene lookup returns CDR1 SGHRS and CDR2 YFSETQ. CDR3 bases: TGCGCCAGCAGCTTGGCCGCGAGGAACACTGAAGCTTTCTTT. Amino acids: CASSLAARNTEAFF.

This chain links TRBV6-6 with TRBJ1-5, with a tentative D call TRBD1 (5 bases). The CDR3 runs 15 residues. The germline V and J ends were trimmed by 5 bases and 2 bases, with 13 bases remaining between them. The V gene's germline CDR1 is MNHNY and CDR2 SVGAGI (reference sequence). In nucleotides, the CDR3 is TGTGCCAGCAGTCCCGTTTGGGACGGCAATCAGCCCCAGCATTTT. As protein: CASSPVWDGNQPQHF.

This chain uses TRBV15 with TRBJ2-1; 7 positions match TRBD1. This CDR3 region has 16 residues. Germline V gene data show CDR1 as LNHNV and CDR2 as YYDKDF (reference sequence). Trimming removed 5 bases from V and 0 bases from J; junction bases left unmatched: 7. DNA for the CDR3: TGTGCCACCAGCGGAGCGGACAGGAGCTCCTACAATGAGCAGTTCTTC. This gives the protein CATSGADRSSYNEQFF.

V gene TRBV7-9 combines with J gene TRBJ1-3; D is undetermined. The CDR3 length is 15 residues. V was cut by 6 bases and J by 4 bases, with 16 bases left in between. Germline CDR1 SEHNR, CDR2 FQNEAQ (reference sequence). The CDR3 DNA reads as TGTGCCAGCAGTCTCGCGGGGTTCTCGGGAAACACCATATATTTT. Protein: CASSLAGFSGNTIYF. The full variable domain, in which reference TRBV7-9 and TRBJ1-3 provide the parts outside the CDR3, is DTGVSQNPRHKITKRGQNVTFRCDPISEHNRLYWYRQTLGQGPEFLTYFQNEAQLEKSRLLSDRFSAERPKGSFSTLEIQRTEQGDSAMYLCASSLAGFSGNTIYFGEGSWLTVV.

The chain recombines TRBV19 with TRBJ2-7, with 8 bases aligning to TRBD1. Germline loops: CDR1 LNHDA, CDR2 SQIVND (reference sequence). Trimming removed 1 base from V and 0 bases from J; junction bases left unmatched: 11. The CDR3 contains 18 residues. The CDR3 nucleotides are TGTGCCAGTAGTATAGGGCGGATGAGGACAGGGAGCTCCTACGAGCAGTACTTC. Translation: CASSIGRMRTGSSYEQYF.

The chain couples TRBV5-6 to TRBJ2-1, with D perhaps given as TRBD1 or TRBD2 (5 bases each). Germline CDR1 is SGHDT and CDR2 is YYEEEE. V was trimmed by 1 base and J by 4 bases, leaving 15 bases between them. The CDR3 is made up of 16 amino acids. The CDR3 reads CASSLKGARDYNEQFF. The CDR3 DNA reads as TGTGCCAGCAGCTTGAAAGGGGCGAGGGATTACAATGAGCAGTTCTTC.

The chain has TRBV6-5 and TRBJ1-1, with unresolved D. Germline CDR1 is MNHEY and CDR2 is SVGAGI. The CDR3 is 13 residues long. The ends were cut back, 6 bases at V and 0 bases at J, with 8 bases in the middle. DNA for the CDR3: TGTGCCAGCAGGCCCGACCTGAACACTGAAGCTTTCTTT. Its translation: CASRPDLNTEAFF.

V and J are TRBV5-6 and TRBJ2-1; D call uncertain. Germline lookup yields CDR1 SGHDT and CDR2 YYEEEE. The CDR3 spans 12 residues. The V and J ends lost 4 bases and 4 bases respectively, with 6 bases between them. The CDR3 DNA follows: TGTGCCAGCAGCAAAACTTACAATGAGCAGTTCTTC. It translates to CASSKTYNEQFF. The full variable domain, completed using reference TRBV5-6 and TRBJ2-1, is DAGVTQSPTHLIKTRGQQVTLRCSPKSGHDTVSWYQQALGQGPQFIFQYYEEEERQRGNFPDRFSGHQFPNYSSELNVNALLLGDSALYLCASSKTYNEQFFGPGTRLTVL.

This clone was picked up a small number of times. This chain links TRBV19 with TRBJ1-2; 12 bases line up with TRBD1. V was clipped by 11 bases and J by 4 bases; unmatched bases: 11. Germline CDR1 and CDR2: LNHDA and SQIVND (reference sequence). The length of the CDR3 is 15 residues. The CDR3 sequence is CAACTPGQGAYGYTF. Written as DNA, the CDR3 is TGTGCCGCGTGTACCCCGGGACAGGGGGCCTATGGCTACACCTTC.

The chain combines TRBV29-1 with TRBJ1-1; D is perhaps TRBD1 (5 bases). The CDR3 has 12 amino acids. CDR1 is SQVTM, CDR2 ANQGSEA, per germline. The V end lost 0 bases, the J end lost 8 bases, and 10 bases lay between the germline ends. The CDR3 here is CSVEDSWGEAFF. Written as DNA, the CDR3 is TGCAGCGTTGAAGATAGCTGGGGGGAAGCTTTCTTT. Looking up the rest from reference TRBV29-1 and TRBJ1-1 gives the full variable domain: SAVISQKPSRDICQRGTSLTIQCQVDSQVTMMFWYRQQPGQSLTLIATANQGSEATYESGFVIDKFPISRPNLTFSTLTVSNMSPEDSSIYLCSVEDSWGEAFFGQGTRLTVV.

The chain carries TRBV6-1 and TRBJ1-1; 8 bases align to TRBD1. Germline CDR1 reads MNHNS; CDR2 reads SASEGT. This CDR3 region has 14 residues. Losses at the gene ends were 6 bases for V and 8 bases for J; bases not matched to a gene: 11. The chain's CDR3 is CASRGAGGRTEAFF. The CDR3 DNA reads as TGTGCCAGCAGGGGTGCAGGGGGCCGGACAGAAGCTTTCTTT.

J is TRBJ2-5 and V is TRBV7-9; 8 positions agree with TRBD2. V was clipped by 3 bases and J by 2 bases; unmatched bases: 2. Germline lookup yields CDR1 SEHNR and CDR2 FQNEAQ (reference sequence). The CDR3 loop spans 14 amino acids. Written as DNA, the CDR3 is TGTGCCAGCAGCTTTACTAGCGGTCAAGAGACCCAGTACTTC. It specifies CASSFTSGQETQYF.

The chain recombines TRBV29-1 with TRBJ1-4; D call uncertain. Trimming removed 4 bases at V and 5 bases at J, with 11 bases between. The CDR3 loop spans 13 amino acids. CDR1 and CDR2 from the germline V gene are SQVTM and ANQGSEA. The CDR3 region is CSVGSNWNEKLFF. Here the CDR3 DNA reads TGCAGCGTTGGATCCAACTGGAATGAAAAACTGTTTTTT.

CDR3: CASSGMDPAREPQHF. CDR3 coding DNA: TGTGCCAGCAGTGGGATGGACCCAGCAAGAGAGCCCCAGCATTTT. The V gene is TRBV6-1, the J gene TRBJ1-5; D gene uncertain. Germline V gene sequence: CDR1 MNHNS, CDR2 SASEGT. V was pared by 4 bases and J by 8 bases, with 18 bases between. This CDR3 has 15 amino acids.

The genes are TRBV11-2 and TRBJ1-1, with 8 positions matching TRBD1. The V gene's germline CDR1 is SGHAT and CDR2 FQNNGV. The junction had 7 bases not matched to a gene; V was cut back by 3 bases and J by 7 bases. The CDR3 consists of 14 residues. CDR3 region: CASSFNRQGFEAFF. The CDR3 nucleotides are TGTGCCAGCAGCTTCAACCGACAGGGGTTTGAAGCTTTCTTT.

The chain combines TRBV5-1 with TRBJ1-1; D is unresolved. Germline assignment: CDR1 SGHRS and CDR2 YFSETQ. V gave up 1 base and J gave up 1 base, with 5 bases separating them. The CDR3 runs to 13 residues. The CDR3 here is CASSLQPNTEAFF. CDR3 coding DNA: TGCGCCAGCAGCTTGCAACCGAACACTGAAGCTTTCTTT.

Here the CDR3 DNA reads TGTGCCAGCAGTCCACGACAGGGCTCGACTTTAGCTTTCTTT. As protein: CASSPRQGSTLAFF. The chain combines TRBV6-4 with TRBJ1-1; the match to TRBD1 covers 7 bases. The V gene's germline CDR1 is MRHNA and CDR2 SNTAGT. After removal of 5 bases from V and 10 bases from J, the junction contained 13 bases not matched to a gene. The CDR3 is 14 residues long.

The gene calls are TRBV19 and TRBJ2-1, with 10 bases that match TRBD2. Losses at the gene ends were 7 bases for V and 7 bases for J; bases not matched to a gene: 13. CDR1 and CDR2 (germline): LNHDA, SQIVND (reference sequence). The length of the CDR3 is 16 residues. This chain's CDR3 is CASTKGGLAGVNEQFF. The CDR3, as DNA: TGTGCCAGTACTAAGGGAGGCCTAGCGGGAGTGAATGAGCAGTTCTTC.

This clone showed up just a few times. The gene calls are TRBV6-5 and TRBJ1-5; a possible D gene is TRBD1 (6 bases). CDR3 size: 15 residues. V was clipped by 2 bases and J by 6 bases, with 14 bases between them. Germline V gene data show CDR1 as MNHEY and CDR2 as SVGAGI. The CDR3: CASSYQQGKGQPQHF. DNA for the CDR3: TGTGCCAGCAGTTACCAACAGGGAAAGGGTCAGCCCCAGCATTTT.

J is TRBJ2-7 and V is TRBV4-3; D is ambiguous. Trimming took 0 bases from V and 4 from J, leaving 4 bases between them. The length of the CDR3 is 12 residues. CDR1 LGHNA and CDR2 YSLEER come from the germline V gene. The CDR3, as DNA: TGCGCCAGCAGCCAAGATGGGTACGAGCAGTACTTC. Amino acid sequence: CASSQDGYEQYF.

The rearrangement uses TRBV6-6 and TRBJ1-1; D is perhaps TRBD1 (5 bases). V shed 4 bases and J shed 11 bases, with 14 bases lying between them. The germline gives CDR1 MNHNY, CDR2 SVGAGI (reference sequence). CDR3 length equals 12 residues. For the CDR3, the DNA is TGTGCCAGCAGTTCCTCCAGGGAGGGTGCTTTCTTT. It codes for CASSSSREGAFF.

The rearrangement joins TRBV6-1 to TRBJ1-1; D unclear. The CDR3 loop spans 14 amino acids. The V gene lost 6 bases and the J gene lost 1 base, with 12 bases spanning the gap. CDR1 is MNHNS and CDR2 is SASEGT in the germline V gene. The CDR3 loop is CASRPRSQNTEAFF. For the CDR3, the DNA is TGTGCCAGCAGACCTCGGAGCCAGAACACTGAAGCTTTCTTT.